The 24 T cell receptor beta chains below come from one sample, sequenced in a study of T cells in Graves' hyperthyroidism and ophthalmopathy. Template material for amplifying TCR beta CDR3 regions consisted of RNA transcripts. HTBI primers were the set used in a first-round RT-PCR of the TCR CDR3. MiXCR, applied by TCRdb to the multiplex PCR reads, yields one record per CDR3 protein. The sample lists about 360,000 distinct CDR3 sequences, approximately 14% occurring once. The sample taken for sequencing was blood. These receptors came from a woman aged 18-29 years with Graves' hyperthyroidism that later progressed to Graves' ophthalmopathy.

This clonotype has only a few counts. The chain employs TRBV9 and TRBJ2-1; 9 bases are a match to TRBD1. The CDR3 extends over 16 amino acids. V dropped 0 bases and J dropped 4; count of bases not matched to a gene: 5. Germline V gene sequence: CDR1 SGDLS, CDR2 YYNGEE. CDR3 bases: TGTGCCAGCAGCGTAGGCCCGGGACAGGGATACAATGAGCAGTTCTTC. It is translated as CASSVGPGQGYNEQFF.

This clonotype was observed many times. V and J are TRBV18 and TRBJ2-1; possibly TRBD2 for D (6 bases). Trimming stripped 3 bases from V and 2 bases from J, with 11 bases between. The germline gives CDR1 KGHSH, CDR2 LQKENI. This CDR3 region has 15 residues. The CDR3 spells CASSPGLLAYNEQFF. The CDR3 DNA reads TGTGCCAGCTCACCGGGACTTCTCGCCTACAATGAGCAGTTCTTC.

CDR3 in amino acids: CASSSIAGGLQDTQYF. The CDR3 nucleotides read TGTGCCAGCAGTTCCATAGCGGGAGGACTGCAGGATACGCAGTATTTT. This chain links TRBV27 with TRBJ2-3; 10 nucleotides match TRBD2. J lost 6 bases, V lost 4 bases, and 10 bases had no gene match. Germline CDR1 reads MNHEY; CDR2 reads SMNVEV (reference sequence). CDR3 length equals 16 residues.

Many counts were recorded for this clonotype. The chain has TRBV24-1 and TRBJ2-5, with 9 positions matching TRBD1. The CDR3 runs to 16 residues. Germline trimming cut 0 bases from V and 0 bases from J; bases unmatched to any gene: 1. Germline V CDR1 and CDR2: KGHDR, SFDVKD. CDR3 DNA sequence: TGTGCCACCAGTGATTTGGACAGGGGGAACCAAGAGACCCAGTACTTC. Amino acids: CATSDLDRGNQETQYF.

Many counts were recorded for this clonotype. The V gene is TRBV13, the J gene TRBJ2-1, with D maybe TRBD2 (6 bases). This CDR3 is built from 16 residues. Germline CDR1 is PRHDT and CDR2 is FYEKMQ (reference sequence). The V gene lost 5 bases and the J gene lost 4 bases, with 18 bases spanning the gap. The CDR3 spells CASSRGVGGRYNEQFF. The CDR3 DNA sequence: TGTGCCAGCAGCCGTGGAGTCGGAGGGCGATACAATGAGCAGTTCTTC.

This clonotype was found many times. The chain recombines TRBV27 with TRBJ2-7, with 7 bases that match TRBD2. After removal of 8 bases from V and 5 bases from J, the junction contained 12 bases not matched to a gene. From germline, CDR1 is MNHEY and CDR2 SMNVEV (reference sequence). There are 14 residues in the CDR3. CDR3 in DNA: TGTGCCAGCTCTTTAGCGGGCCCTCCTGACGAGCAGTACTTC. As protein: CASSLAGPPDEQYF.

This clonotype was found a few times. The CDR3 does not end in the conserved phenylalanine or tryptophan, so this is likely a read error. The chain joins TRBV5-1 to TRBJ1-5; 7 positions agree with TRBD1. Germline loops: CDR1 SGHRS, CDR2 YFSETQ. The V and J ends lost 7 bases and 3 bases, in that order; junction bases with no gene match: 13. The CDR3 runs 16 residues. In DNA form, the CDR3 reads TGCGCCAGCCGAACCGAGGACAGGACCGACAATCAGCCCCAGCATCTT. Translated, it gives CASRTEDRTDNQPQHL.

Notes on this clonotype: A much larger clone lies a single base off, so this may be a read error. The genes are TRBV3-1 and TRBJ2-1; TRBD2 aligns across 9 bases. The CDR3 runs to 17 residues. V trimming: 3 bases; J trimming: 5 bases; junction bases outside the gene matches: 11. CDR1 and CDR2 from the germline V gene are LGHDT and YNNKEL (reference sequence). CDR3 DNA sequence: TGTGCCAGCAGCCATAATAGCGGGAGTGGGGCCCACAATGAGCAGTTCTTC. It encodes CASSHNSGSGAHNEQFF.

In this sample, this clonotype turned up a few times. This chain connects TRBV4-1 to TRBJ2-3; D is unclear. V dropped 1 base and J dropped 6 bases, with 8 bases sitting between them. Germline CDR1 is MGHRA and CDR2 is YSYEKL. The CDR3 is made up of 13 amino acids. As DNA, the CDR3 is TGCGCCAGCAGCCAAGGGCTGGTGGATACGCAGTATTTT. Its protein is CASSQGLVDTQYF.

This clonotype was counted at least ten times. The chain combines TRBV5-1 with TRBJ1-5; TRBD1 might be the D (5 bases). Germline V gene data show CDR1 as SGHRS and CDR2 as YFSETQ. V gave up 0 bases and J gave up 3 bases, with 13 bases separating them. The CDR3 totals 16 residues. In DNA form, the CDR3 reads TGCGCCAGCAGCTTGGAAGGGAGGGGCCTCAATCAGCCCCAGCATTTT. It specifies CASSLEGRGLNQPQHF. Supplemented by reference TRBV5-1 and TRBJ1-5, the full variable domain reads KAGVTQTPRYLIKTRGQQVTLSCSPISGHRSVSWYQQTPGQGLQFLFEYFSETQRNKGNFPGRFSGRQFSNSRSEMNVSTLELGDSALYLCASSLEGRGLNQPQHFGDGTRLSIL.

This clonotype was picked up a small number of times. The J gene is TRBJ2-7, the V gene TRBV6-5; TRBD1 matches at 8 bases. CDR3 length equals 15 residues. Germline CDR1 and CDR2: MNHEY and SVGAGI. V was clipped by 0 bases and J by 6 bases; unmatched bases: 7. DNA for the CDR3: TGTGCCAGCAGTTACTCGATCGCAGGGGGCGTCGAGCAGTACTTC. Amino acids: CASSYSIAGGVEQYF.

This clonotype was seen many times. The CDR3, as DNA: TGTGCCAGCAGTTCAGGGGGCATCAACACTGAAGCTTTCTTT. It encodes CASSSGGINTEAFF. This sequence joins TRBV6-2 or TRBV6-3 and TRBJ1-1, with 8 bases identical to TRBD1. Trimming took 4 bases from V and 2 from J; bases not matched to a gene: 3. Germline V gene data show CDR1 as MNHEY and CDR2 as SVGEGT. The CDR3 has 14 amino acids.

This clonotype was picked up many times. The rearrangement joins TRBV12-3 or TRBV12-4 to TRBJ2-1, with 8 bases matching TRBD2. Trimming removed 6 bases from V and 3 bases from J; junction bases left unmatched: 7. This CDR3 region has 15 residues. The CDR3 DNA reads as TGTGCCAGCAGGACGCGGGAGGCTTACTACAATGAGCAGTTCTTC. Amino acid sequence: CASRTREAYYNEQFF.

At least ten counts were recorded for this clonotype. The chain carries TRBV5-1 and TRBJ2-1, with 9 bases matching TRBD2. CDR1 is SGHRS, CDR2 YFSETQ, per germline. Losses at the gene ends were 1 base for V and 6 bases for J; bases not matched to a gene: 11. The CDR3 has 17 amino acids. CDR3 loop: CASSLLSGRGYGNEQFF. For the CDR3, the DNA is TGCGCCAGCAGCTTGCTTAGCGGGAGAGGGTACGGCAATGAGCAGTTCTTC.

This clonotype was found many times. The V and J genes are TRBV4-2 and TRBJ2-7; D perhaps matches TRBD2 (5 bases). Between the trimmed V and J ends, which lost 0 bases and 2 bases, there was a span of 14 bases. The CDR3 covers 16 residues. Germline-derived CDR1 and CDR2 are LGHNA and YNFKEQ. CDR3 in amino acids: CASSQDSTLGTYEQYF. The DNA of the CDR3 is TGTGCCAGCAGCCAAGATTCGACACTAGGGACCTACGAGCAGTACTTC.

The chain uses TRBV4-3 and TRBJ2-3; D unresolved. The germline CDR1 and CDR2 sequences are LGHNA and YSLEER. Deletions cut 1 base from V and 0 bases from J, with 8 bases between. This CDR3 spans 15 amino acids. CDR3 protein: CASSQVGRSTDTQYF. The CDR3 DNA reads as TGCGCCAGCAGCCAAGTAGGCAGAAGCACAGATACGCAGTATTTT.

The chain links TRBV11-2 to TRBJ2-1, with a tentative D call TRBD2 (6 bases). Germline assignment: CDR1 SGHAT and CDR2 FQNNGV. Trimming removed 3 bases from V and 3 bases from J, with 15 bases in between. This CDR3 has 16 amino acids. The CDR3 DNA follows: TGTGCCAGCAGCTTTTTTGCTAGCGTGCGCTACAATGAGCAGTTCTTC. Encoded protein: CASSFFASVRYNEQFF.

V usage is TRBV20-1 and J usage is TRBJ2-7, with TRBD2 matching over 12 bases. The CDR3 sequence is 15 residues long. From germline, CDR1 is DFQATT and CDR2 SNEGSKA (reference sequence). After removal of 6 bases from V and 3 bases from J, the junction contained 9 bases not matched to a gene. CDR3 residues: CSAPGLAGLFYEQYF. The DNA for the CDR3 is TGCAGTGCACCCGGACTAGCGGGATTATTCTACGAGCAGTACTTC.

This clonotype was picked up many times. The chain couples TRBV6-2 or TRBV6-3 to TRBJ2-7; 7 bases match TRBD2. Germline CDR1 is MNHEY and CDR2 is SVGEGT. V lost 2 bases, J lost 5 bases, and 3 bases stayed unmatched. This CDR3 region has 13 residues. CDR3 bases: TGTGCCAGCAGTTACACTAGCGCCAACGAGCAGTACTTC. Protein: CASSYTSANEQYF.

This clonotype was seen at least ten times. The CDR3 region has the DNA TGTGCCAGCAGCCCGAGAGCGGGAGGGCCAGAAAGTGAGCAGTTCTTC. Translation: CASSPRAGGPESEQFF. The V and J genes are TRBV7-8 and TRBJ2-1; 10 bases are shared with TRBD2. This CDR3 region has 16 residues. The germline V gene has CDR1 SGHVS and CDR2 FQNEAQ. With 5 bases clipped from V and 9 bases from J, the junction kept 13 bases outside the gene matches. The full variable domain, with the rest looked up from reference TRBV7-8 and TRBJ2-1, is GAGVSQSPRYKVAKRGQDVALRCDPISGHVSLFWYQQALGQGPEFLTYFQNEAQLDKSGLPSDRFFAERPEGSVSTLKIQRTQQEDSAVYLCASSPRAGGPESEQFFGPGTRLTVL.

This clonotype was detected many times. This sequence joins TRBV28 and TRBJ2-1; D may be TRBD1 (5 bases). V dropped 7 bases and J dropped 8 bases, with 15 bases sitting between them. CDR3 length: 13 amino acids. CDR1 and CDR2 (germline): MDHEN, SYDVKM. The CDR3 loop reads CASKTPQGYEQFF. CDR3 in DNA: TGTGCCAGCAAAACCCCCCAGGGTTATGAGCAGTTCTTC.

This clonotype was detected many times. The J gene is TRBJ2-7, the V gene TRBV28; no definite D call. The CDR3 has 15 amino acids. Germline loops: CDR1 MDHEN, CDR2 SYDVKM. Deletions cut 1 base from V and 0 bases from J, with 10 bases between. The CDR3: CASSLFPGPSYEQYF. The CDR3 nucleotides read TGTGCCAGCAGTTTATTTCCGGGTCCCTCCTACGAGCAGTACTTC.

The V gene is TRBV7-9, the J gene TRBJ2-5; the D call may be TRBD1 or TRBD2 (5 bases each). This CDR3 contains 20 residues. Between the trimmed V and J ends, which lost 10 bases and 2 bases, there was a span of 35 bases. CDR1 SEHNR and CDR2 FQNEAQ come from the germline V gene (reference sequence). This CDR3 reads CANTAFRDQHNDLLQETQYF. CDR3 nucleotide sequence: TGTGCCAACACCGCGTTCCGGGACCAACACAACGACCTCCTACAAGAGACCCAGTACTTC.

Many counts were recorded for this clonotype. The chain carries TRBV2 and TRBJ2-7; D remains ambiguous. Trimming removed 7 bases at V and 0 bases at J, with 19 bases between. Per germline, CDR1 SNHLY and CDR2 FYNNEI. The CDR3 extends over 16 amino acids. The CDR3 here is CASKVGRRSRSYEQYF. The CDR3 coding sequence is TGTGCCAGCAAAGTCGGCCGCCGGTCCCGCTCCTACGAGCAGTACTTC.